In this sample, the clone carrying this T cell receptor beta chain turned up once. These data originate in a study of control samples from healthy donors and cancer patients. Clones were read by immunoSEQ multiplex PCR, and TCRdb kept only the in-frame ones, dropping some. The table records 160,000 or so clones, about 95% of them present only once. V was shortened by 4 bases and J by 0 bases, with 9 bases between the two germline ends. Germline values: CDR1 SGDLS, CDR2 YYNGEE. The CDR3 is made up of 14 amino acids. The chain uses TRBV9 and TRBJ2-3; no clear D. The sample comprised PBMCs. The origin of this receptor is a man in his fifties or sixties with colorectal cancer. CDR3: CASSLSSSTDTQYF. The CDR3 bases are TGTGCCAGCAGCCTGAGTTCGAGCACAGATACGCAGTATTTT.